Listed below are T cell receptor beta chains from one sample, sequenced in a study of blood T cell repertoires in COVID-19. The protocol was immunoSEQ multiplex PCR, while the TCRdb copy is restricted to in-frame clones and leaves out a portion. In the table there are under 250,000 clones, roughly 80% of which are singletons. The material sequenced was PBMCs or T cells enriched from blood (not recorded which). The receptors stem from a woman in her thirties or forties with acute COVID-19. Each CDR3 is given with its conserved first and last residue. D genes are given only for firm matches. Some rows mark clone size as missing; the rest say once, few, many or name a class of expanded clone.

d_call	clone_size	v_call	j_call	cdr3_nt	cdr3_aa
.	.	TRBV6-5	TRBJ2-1	TGTGCCAGCAGTCCGGGACACCCCTCCTACAATGAGCAGTTCTTC	CASSPGHPSYNEQFF
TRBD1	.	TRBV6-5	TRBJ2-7	TGTGCCAGCAGGAAGCTACAGGGGGCAACCTACGAGCAGTACTTC	CASRKLQGATYEQYF
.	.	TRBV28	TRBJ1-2	TGTGCCAGCAGACCTCGCGGGACCCCTTTGAACGGCTACACCTTC	CASRPRGTPLNGYTF
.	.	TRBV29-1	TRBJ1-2	TGCAGCGTCGGAAACAGGGATGTCTATGGCTACACCTTC	CSVGNRDVYGYTF
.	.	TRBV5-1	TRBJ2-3	TGCGCCAGCAGCTTCCCCGGCACAGATACGCAGTATTTT	CASSFPGTDTQYF
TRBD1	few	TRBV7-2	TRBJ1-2	TGTGCCAGCAGCGCGGGACAGGGAGCCAACTATGGCTACACCTTC	CASSAGQGANYGYTF
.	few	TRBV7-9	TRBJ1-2	TGTGCCAGCAGCCGACCCCAAGCGACCTATGGCTACACCTTC	CASSRPQATYGYTF
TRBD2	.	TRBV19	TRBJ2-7	TGTGCCAGCAAAACTAGCGGGGGTACCTACGAGCAGTACTTC	CASKTSGGTYEQYF
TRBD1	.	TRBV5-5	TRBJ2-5	TGTGCCAGCAGCTTTTTACAGGGGGCAGAGACCCAGTACTTC	CASSFLQGAETQYF
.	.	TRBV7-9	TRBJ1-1	TGTGCCAGCAGCTTAGGGCAGGGCATGAACACTGAAGCTTTCTTT	CASSLGQGMNTEAFF
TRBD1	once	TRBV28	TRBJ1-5	TGTGCCAGCAGTTTAGGCAGGACAGGTAATCAGCCCCAGCATTTT	CASSLGRTGNQPQHF
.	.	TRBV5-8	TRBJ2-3	TGTGCCAGCAGCTTGGGCCTTTCCGGGAAAACAGATACGCAGTATTTT	CASSLGLSGKTDTQYF
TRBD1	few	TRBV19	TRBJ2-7	TGTGCCAGTACCAGCCCTGCGGGCGACAGGGGCTACGAGCAGTACTTC	CASTSPAGDRGYEQYF
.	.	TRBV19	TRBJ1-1	TGTGCCAGTAGTATCGGTCGGGGGGCGAACACTGAAGCTTTCTTT	CASSIGRGANTEAFF
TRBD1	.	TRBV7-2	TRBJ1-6	TGTGCCAGCAGCTCCGCGACAGGGCCGGGTAATTCACCCCTCCACTTT	CASSSATGPGNSPLHF
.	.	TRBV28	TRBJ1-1	TGTGCCAGCAGTGGATCGACAGTCGGCAACACTGAAGCTTTCTTT	CASSGSTVGNTEAFF
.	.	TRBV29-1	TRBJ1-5	TGCAGCGTGGCTTCGGGGATCAATCAGCCCCAGCATTTT	CSVASGINQPQHF
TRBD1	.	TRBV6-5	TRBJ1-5	TGTGCCAGCACCGCCAGGGGGACTCAGCCCCAGCATTTT	CASTARGTQPQHF
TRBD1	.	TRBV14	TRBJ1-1	TGTGCCAGCAGCCCGAACAGGGGGTGGGCCACTGAAGCTTTCTTT	CASSPNRGWATEAFF
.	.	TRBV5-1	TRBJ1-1	TGCGCCAGCAATGGACAGAACACTGAAGCTTTCTTT	CASNGQNTEAFF
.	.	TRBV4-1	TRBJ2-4	TGCGCCAGCAGCCACGGAGGGGCAGCCAAAAACATTCAGTACTTC	CASSHGGAAKNIQYF
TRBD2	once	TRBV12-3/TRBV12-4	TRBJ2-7	TGTGCCAGCAATCTAGCGGGAGTGAACGAGCAGTACTTC	CASNLAGVNEQYF